The rows below give T cell receptor beta chains drawn from one sample of a study of cytotoxic CD8 clonotypes in ibrutinib-treated CLL. The data were produced by immunoSEQ multiplex PCR, yet TCRdb's version contains in-frame clones alone and is incomplete. Among about 200,000 clones, 79% were seen once, and the ten largest hold about an eighth. The specimen comprised PBMCs, sampled after 12 months of ibrutinib treatment. The receptors shown here come from a human donor with chronic lymphocytic leukemia. CDR3s include the opening cysteine and the closing phenylalanine or tryptophan. The order of the fields is clone size, V gene, D gene, J gene, CDR3 DNA, CDR3 protein. The D gene is left open where the match is weak. Expanded clones are given a class, and other clones once, few, many or no size at all.

NA	TRBV4-2	NA	TRBJ2-7	TGTGCCAGCAGCTCTTCTTCCAGGGGGGCCTCCTACGAGCAGTACTTC	CASSSSSRGASYEQYF
few	TRBV4-1	TRBD1	TRBJ1-4	TGCGCCAGCAGCCCAGAGTGGGACAGGGCGGAAAAACTGTTTTTT	CASSPEWDRAEKLFF
NA	TRBV2	NA	TRBJ2-1	TGTGCCAGCGGTGCAACCTCGGGCTCCTACAATGAGCAGTTCTTC	CASGATSGSYNEQFF
NA	TRBV5-4	TRBD2	TRBJ2-1	TGTGCCAGCATTGATGGTAGCGGGGGACCTGGCCATGAGCAGTTCTTC	CASIDGSGGPGHEQFF
NA	TRBV7-2	NA	TRBJ2-2	TGTGCCAGCAGACTTACCGGGGAGCTGTTTTTT	CASRLTGELFF
NA	TRBV6-5	TRBD2	TRBJ2-7	TGTGCCAGCAGTTACTCTTCCGGGGGGACCTACGAGCAGTACTTC	CASSYSSGGTYEQYF
NA	TRBV27	NA	TRBJ2-7	TGTGCCAGCAGTTTGAGGGCGGGGCTACCCTACGAGCAGTACTTC	CASSLRAGLPYEQYF
NA	TRBV19	NA	TRBJ1-1	TGTGCCAGTAGCCCCAACGCCGGAGGAAGCACTGAAGCTTTCTTT	CASSPNAGGSTEAFF
NA	TRBV5-1	NA	TRBJ1-5	TGCGCCAGCAGCTTAGGGGACAAAGATCAGCCCCAGCATTTT	CASSLGDKDQPQHF
NA	TRBV9	NA	TRBJ1-3	TGTGCCAGCAGCGACCTTTACACCATATATTTT	CASSDLYTIYF
NA	TRBV5-1	NA	TRBJ2-7	TGCGCCAGCAGTCGGGGGCCCAGCGGCTCTCTCTACGAGCAGTACTTC	CASSRGPSGSLYEQYF
few	TRBV19	NA	TRBJ2-7	TGTGCCAGTAGTATTGAGGTCGGCGAGCAGTACTTC	CASSIEVGEQYF
once	TRBV6-5	NA	TRBJ2-2	TGTGCCAGCAGCCCCCGGAGAGGGGCCGGGGAGCTGTTTTTT	CASSPRRGAGELFF
NA	TRBV5-1	NA	TRBJ2-7	TGCGCCAGCAGCGGCCTCTACGAGCAGTACTTC	CASSGLYEQYF
NA	TRBV15	TRBD1	TRBJ2-5	TGTGCCACCAGCAGAGGGACAGGGGGAGAAGAGACCCAGTACTTC	CATSRGTGGEETQYF
NA	TRBV15	TRBD1	TRBJ1-4	TGTGCCACCAGCTCGCGGGGACAGGGAGACGAAAAACTGTTTTTT	CATSSRGQGDEKLFF
NA	TRBV19	TRBD1	TRBJ1-2	TGTGCCAGTCGCAGGGGGTTGGCATATGGCTACACCTTC	CASRRGLAYGYTF
NA	TRBV5-1	NA	TRBJ2-1	TGCGCCAGCAGCTTGTCCGGCAGTTCCTACAATGAGCAGTTCTTC	CASSLSGSSYNEQFF
NA	TRBV5-1	TRBD1	TRBJ1-2	TGCGCCAGCAGCCCAGGGACAGGGGTGACCCTCTATGGCTACACCTTC	CASSPGTGVTLYGYTF
NA	TRBV2	NA	TRBJ1-2	TGTGCCAGCACAGGCAGGACGGGTAGCGATGGCTACACCTTC	CASTGRTGSDGYTF
once	TRBV7-9	TRBD2	TRBJ2-4	TGTGCCAGCAGCTTATTAGCGGGAGAGGTAAACATTCAGTACTTC	CASSLLAGEVNIQYF
NA	TRBV5-1	NA	TRBJ2-5	TGCGCCAGCAGCTTGCGGGGAAGGGAGACCCAGTACTTC	CASSLRGRETQYF
NA	TRBV29-1	TRBD2	TRBJ2-1	TGCAGCGTGTCAGTGGTAGCGGGACTTAATGAGCAGTTCTTC	CSVSVVAGLNEQFF
few	TRBV18	NA	TRBJ2-3	TGTGCCAGCTCACCGGACGGGGTCACAGATACGCAGTATTTT	CASSPDGVTDTQYF
NA	TRBV6-5	TRBD2	TRBJ2-4	TGTGCCAGCAGCTTAGCGGGGGGTTCAAACATTCAGTACTTC	CASSLAGGSNIQYF
NA	TRBV4-1	NA	TRBJ1-1	TGCGCCAGCAGCCAAGTGGGGGCCCAGTTGAACACTGAAGCTTTCTTT	CASSQVGAQLNTEAFF
NA	TRBV5-1	NA	TRBJ2-7	TGCGCCAGCAGCTCGATCACATACGAGCAGTACTTC	CASSSITYEQYF
NA	TRBV28	NA	TRBJ2-7	TGTGCCAGCAGTGCCCTCGGTGAGGGGGGGTACGAGCAGTACTTC	CASSALGEGGYEQYF
few	TRBV5-1	TRBD1	TRBJ2-5	TGCGCCAGCAGCTTGGGGGACAGCCTGGGGGAGACCCAGTACTTC	CASSLGDSLGETQYF
once	TRBV5-1	TRBD1	TRBJ2-2	TGCGCCAGCAGCTTAAGGACAGGGGTGAACACCGGGGAGCTGTTTTTT	CASSLRTGVNTGELFF
NA	TRBV19	NA	TRBJ2-7	TGTGCCAGTAGTATAGGCTACCGCAGGGGCCCCTACGAGCAGTACTTC	CASSIGYRRGPYEQYF
NA	TRBV28	NA	TRBJ1-5	TGTGCCAGCAGTTTATCCCCACCTGGGCAGCCCCAGCATTTT	CASSLSPPGQPQHF
NA	TRBV6-5	NA	TRBJ2-3	TGTGCCAGCAAACAGGCAGATACGCAGTATTTT	CASKQADTQYF
NA	TRBV7-9	TRBD1	TRBJ1-1	TGTGCCAGCAGCTTAGGGACAGGTAGAACTGAAGCTTTCTTT	CASSLGTGRTEAFF